This T cell receptor (beta chain) was captured in a study of blood T cell repertoires in COVID-19. About the study: The cDNA or gDNA used as material had been derived from T cells, B-cell-depleted T cells, or PBMCs.

The repertoire was sequenced with immunoSEQ multiplex PCR; TCRdb's copy has only in-frame clones and lacks some. The data contain 250,000 to 350,000 clones, 90% of them seen just once; the ten biggest clones take up approximately 7.5%. Seattle cases were enrolled at active infection and followed longitudinally. The germline CDR1 and CDR2 sequences are MDHEN and SYDVKM. Trimming took 4 bases from V and 10 from J, leaving 17 bases between them. CDR3 length: 15 residues. Material for sequencing was peripheral blood. This clonotype originated in a woman under 40 with COVID-19, enrolled during active disease. The chain links TRBV28 to TRBJ1-6, with D possibly being TRBD1 (5 bases). The CDR3 sequence: CASSSDSPQGSPLHF. CDR3 sequence (DNA): TGTGCCAGCAGTTCAGACAGCCCGCAGGGATCACCCCTCCACTTT.